A single sample is the source of the 12 T cell receptor beta chains below, sequenced in a study of blood T cell repertoires in COVID-19. The method was immunoSEQ multiplex PCR; TCRdb's version includes in-frame clones alone and lacks a portion of them. The profile shows approximately 100,000 clones, under 90% of them singletons. Sequencing used peripheral blood. All receptors come from a woman in her sixties or seventies with acute or convalescent COVID-19.

The V call is TRBV19, the J call TRBJ1-5; possible D gene TRBD1, 5 bases. Germline CDR1 is LNHDA and CDR2 is SQIVND (reference sequence). This CDR3 has 17 amino acids. Trimming pared 10 bases from V and 0 bases from J, leaving 22 bases between. In nucleotides, the CDR3 is TGTGCCACCAACCCTCGGGGGGGAGGTGGTAGCAATCAGCCCCAGCATTTT. The encoded protein is CATNPRGGGGSNQPQHF.

The chain couples TRBV11-3 to TRBJ2-2, with 8 bases identical to TRBD1. V lost 7 bases to trimming and J lost 6 bases; unmatched junction nucleotides: 4. Germline V gives CDR1 SGHNT, CDR2 YENEEA. This CDR3 spans 13 amino acids. CDR3 nucleotide sequence: TGTGCCAGCACCCCGACAGGGGCCGGGGAGCTGTTTTTT. This sequence encodes CASTPTGAGELFF.

J is TRBJ2-3 and V is TRBV15, with 10 bases that match TRBD1. Per the germline V gene, CDR1 is LNHNV and CDR2 is YYDKDF (reference sequence). The CDR3 spans 15 residues. Trimming removed 0 bases from V and 5 bases from J; junction bases left unmatched: 2. The CDR3 DNA follows: TGTGCCACCAGCAGAGATCGGACAGGGGGAGATACGCAGTATTTT. Protein product: CATSRDRTGGDTQYF.

The J gene is TRBJ2-2, the V gene TRBV7-7; 8 nucleotides match TRBD1. The CDR3 runs to 15 residues. The ends lost 3 bases at V and 2 bases at J; junction bases unmatched: 2. In germline, CDR1 is SSHAT, CDR2 FNYEAQ (reference sequence). The CDR3 is CASSLDRANTGELFF. The CDR3 region has the DNA TGTGCCAGCAGCTTGGACAGGGCAAACACCGGGGAGCTGTTTTTT.

This chain joins TRBV6-1 and TRBJ1-2, with 9 bases that match TRBD1. The CDR3 loop spans 15 amino acids. V shed 0 bases, J shed 7 bases, and the junction held 6 bases outside the gene matches. Germline assignment: CDR1 MNHNS and CDR2 SASEGT. CDR3 sequence reads: CASSEAGTGFGGYTF. The CDR3 DNA sequence: TGTGCCAGCAGTGAAGCAGGGACAGGGTTTGGTGGCTACACCTTC.

This rearrangement joins TRBV3-1 (or the pseudogene TRBV3-2) to TRBJ1-1; D remains unclear. Germline V CDR1 and CDR2: LGHDT, YNNKEL (reference sequence). V shed 3 bases and J shed 1 base, with 6 bases lying between them. The length of the CDR3 is 13 residues. The DNA of the CDR3 is TGTGCCAGCAGCCAGAGGGAGAACACTGAAGCTTTCTTT. As protein: CASSQRENTEAFF.

A single count supports this clone. The chain links TRBV5-1 to TRBJ2-1, with 9 positions matching TRBD1. The junction had 3 bases not matched to a gene; V was cut back by 4 bases and J by 1 base. CDR1 SGHRS and CDR2 YFSETQ come from the germline V gene. There are 15 residues in the CDR3. The DNA of the CDR3 is TGCGCCAGCAGCGTGGGACAGGGTTCCTACAATGAGCAGTTCTTC. Protein sequence: CASSVGQGSYNEQFF. Using reference TRBV5-1 and TRBJ2-1 for the parts outside the CDR3, the full variable domain is KAGVTQTPRYLIKTRGQQVTLSCSPISGHRSVSWYQQTPGQGLQFLFEYFSETQRNKGNFPGRFSGRQFSNSRSEMNVSTLELGDSALYLCASSVGQGSYNEQFFGPGTRLTVL.

This chain's CDR3 is CASSPSLLGGGELFF. In DNA form, the CDR3 reads TGTGCCAGCTCACCATCCCTTCTAGGTGGCGGGGAGCTGTTTTTT. The V call is TRBV18, the J call TRBJ2-2; no clear D gene. The CDR3 spans 15 residues. Germline V CDR1 and CDR2: KGHSH, LQKENI. Trimming left V 2 bases short and J 7 bases short, with 14 bases between.

This clone was counted only a few times. The rearrangement uses TRBV7-8 and TRBJ2-1; 11 positions agree with TRBD2. The CDR3 has 16 residues. Germline CDR1 SGHVS, CDR2 FQNEAQ. J gave up 7 bases and V 5 bases, and 10 bases lay outside the gene matches. The CDR3 loop reads CASSKTNSGGVNEQFF. The CDR3 coding sequence is TGTGCCAGCAGCAAAACGAATAGCGGGGGGGTAAATGAGCAGTTCTTC. The full variable domain, completed using reference TRBV7-8 and TRBJ2-1, is GAGVSQSPRYKVAKRGQDVALRCDPISGHVSLFWYQQALGQGPEFLTYFQNEAQLDKSGLPSDRFFAERPEGSVSTLKIQRTQQEDSAVYLCASSKTNSGGVNEQFFGPGTRLTVL.

This clone was recorded only once. The V call is TRBV29-1, the J call TRBJ1-6, with D uncertain. Germline lookup yields CDR1 SQVTM and CDR2 ANQGSEA. V gave up 6 bases and J gave up 8 bases, with 14 bases separating them. The CDR3 sequence is 13 residues long. The CDR3 sequence is CSVASGFDSPLHF. In nucleotides, the CDR3 is TGCAGCGTCGCTTCGGGGTTTGATTCACCCCTCCACTTT.

This chain links TRBV15 with TRBJ2-7; 8 bases fit TRBD2. This CDR3 is 13 amino acids long. Germline values: CDR1 LNHNV, CDR2 YYDKDF (reference sequence). J gave up 1 base and V 7 bases, and 3 bases lay outside the gene matches. The CDR3 coding sequence is TGTGCCACCACTGCTAGCGGGTCCTACGAGCAGTACTTC. As protein: CATTASGSYEQYF.

Only a few counts were recorded for this clone. The V and J genes are TRBV7-2 and TRBJ1-2, with TRBD1 identical over 8 bases. The CDR3 is 13 residues long. Losses at the gene ends were 7 bases for V and 5 bases for J; bases not matched to a gene: 6. Germline CDR1 SGHTA, CDR2 FQGNSA. The CDR3 protein is CASTQGALYGYTF. CDR3 DNA sequence: TGTGCCAGCACTCAGGGGGCGCTTTATGGCTACACCTTC.